This TCR beta chain was obtained from a study of T cells in Graves' hyperthyroidism and ophthalmopathy. Study conclusions and caveats: The model anticipated ophthalmopathy a median about 7 months pre-onset.

Any patient presenting with uncontrolled infection, other autoimmune disease, pregnancy or lactation was left out. Using RNA transcripts as the source, TCR beta CDR3 regions were amplified. HTBI primers were the set used in a first-round RT-PCR of the TCR CDR3. TCRdb recomputed calls from the multiplex PCR reads with MiXCR, one row per CDR3 protein. The sample records 450,000 to 550,000 distinct CDR3 sequences, less than 25% being singletons. In germline, CDR1 is SNHLY, CDR2 FYNNEI. Deletions cut 4 bases from V and 1 base from J, with 11 bases between. The CDR3 spans 15 residues. This clonotype was observed many times. As yet, its antigen is unknown.

The receptor was isolated from a woman younger than 45 with Graves' ophthalmopathy. The specimen sequenced was blood. V is TRBV2 and J is TRBJ1-3, with D perhaps TRBD1 (5 bases). In nucleotides, the CDR3 is TGTGCCAGCAGTGGGAGGGGTTTTTCTGGAAACACCATATATTTT. This gives the protein CASSGRGFSGNTIYF.